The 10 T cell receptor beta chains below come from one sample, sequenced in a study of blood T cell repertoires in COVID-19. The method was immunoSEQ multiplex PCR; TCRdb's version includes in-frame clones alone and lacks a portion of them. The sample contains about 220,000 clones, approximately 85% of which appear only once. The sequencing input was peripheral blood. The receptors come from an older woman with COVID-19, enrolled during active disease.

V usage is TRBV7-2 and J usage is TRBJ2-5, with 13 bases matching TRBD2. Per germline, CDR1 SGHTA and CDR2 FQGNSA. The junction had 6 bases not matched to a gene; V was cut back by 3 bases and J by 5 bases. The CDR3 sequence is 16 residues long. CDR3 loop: CASSLVGTSGMETQYF. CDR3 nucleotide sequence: TGTGCCAGCAGCTTGGTGGGGACTAGCGGGATGGAGACCCAGTACTTC. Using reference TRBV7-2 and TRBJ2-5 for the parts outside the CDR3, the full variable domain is GAGVSQSPSNKVTEKGKDVELRCDPISGHTALYWYRQSLGQGLEFLIYFQGNSAPDKSGLPSDRFSAERTGGSVSTLTIQRTQQEDSAVYLCASSLVGTSGMETQYFGPGTRLLVL.

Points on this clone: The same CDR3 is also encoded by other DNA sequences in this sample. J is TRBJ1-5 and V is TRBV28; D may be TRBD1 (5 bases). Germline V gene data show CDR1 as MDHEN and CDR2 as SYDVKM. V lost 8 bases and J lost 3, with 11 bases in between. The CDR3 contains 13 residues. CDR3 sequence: CASSRQFNQPQHF. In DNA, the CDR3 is TGTGCCAGCTCCCGACAGTTCAATCAGCCCCAGCATTTT.

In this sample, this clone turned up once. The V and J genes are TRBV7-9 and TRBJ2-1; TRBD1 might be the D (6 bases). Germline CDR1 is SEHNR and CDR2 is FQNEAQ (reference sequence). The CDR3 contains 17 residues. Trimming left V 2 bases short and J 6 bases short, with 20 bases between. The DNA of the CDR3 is TGTGCCAGCAGCTTAAACGTGATGGGGGCCGGAGGCAATGAGCAGTTCTTC. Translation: CASSLNVMGAGGNEQFF.

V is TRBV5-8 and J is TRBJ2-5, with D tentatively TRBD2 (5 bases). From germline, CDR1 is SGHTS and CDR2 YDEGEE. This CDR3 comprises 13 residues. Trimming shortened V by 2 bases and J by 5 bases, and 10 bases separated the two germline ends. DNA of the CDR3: TGTGCCAGCAGCTTACGGGGTCAGGAGACCCAGTACTTC. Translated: CASSLRGQETQYF.

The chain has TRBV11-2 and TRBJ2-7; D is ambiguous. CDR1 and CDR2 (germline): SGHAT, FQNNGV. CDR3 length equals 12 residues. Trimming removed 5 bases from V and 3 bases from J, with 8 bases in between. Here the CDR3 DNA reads TGTGCCAGCAGCCATTCAATCTACGAGCAGTACTTC. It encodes CASSHSIYEQYF.

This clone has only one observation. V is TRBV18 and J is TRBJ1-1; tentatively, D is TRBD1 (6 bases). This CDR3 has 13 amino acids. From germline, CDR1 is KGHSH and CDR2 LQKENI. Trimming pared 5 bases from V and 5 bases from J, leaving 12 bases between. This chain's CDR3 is CASSAQGGTEAFF. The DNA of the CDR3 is TGTGCCAGCTCAGCACAGGGAGGAACTGAAGCTTTCTTT.

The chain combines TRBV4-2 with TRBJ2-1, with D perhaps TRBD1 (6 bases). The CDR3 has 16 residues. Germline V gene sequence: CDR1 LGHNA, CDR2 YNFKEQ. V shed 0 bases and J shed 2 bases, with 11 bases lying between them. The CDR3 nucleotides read TGTGCCAGCAGCCAAGATCAACAGGGAACCTACAATGAGCAGTTCTTC. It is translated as CASSQDQQGTYNEQFF.

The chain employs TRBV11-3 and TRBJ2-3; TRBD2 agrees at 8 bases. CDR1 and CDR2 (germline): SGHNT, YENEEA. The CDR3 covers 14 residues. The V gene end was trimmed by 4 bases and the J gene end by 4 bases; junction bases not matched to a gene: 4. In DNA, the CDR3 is TGTGCCAGCAGCTCCGGGGGGGTGGCAGATACGCAGTATTTT. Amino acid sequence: CASSSGGVADTQYF. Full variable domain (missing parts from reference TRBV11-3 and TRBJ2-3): EAGVVQSPRYKIIEKKQPVAFWCNPISGHNTLYWYLQNLGQGPELLIRYENEEAVDDSQLPKDRFSAERLKGVDSTLKIQPAELGDSAVYLCASSSGGVADTQYFGPGTRLTVL.

The CDR3: CASSKGYRVSYEQYF. In nucleotides, the CDR3 is TGTGCCAGCAGCAAGGGCTACAGAGTCTCCTACGAGCAGTACTTC. V gene TRBV21-1 combines with J gene TRBJ2-7; the listed D gene, TRBD1, was not tested against the DNA. TRBV21-1 is deemed a pseudogene. There are 15 residues in the CDR3.

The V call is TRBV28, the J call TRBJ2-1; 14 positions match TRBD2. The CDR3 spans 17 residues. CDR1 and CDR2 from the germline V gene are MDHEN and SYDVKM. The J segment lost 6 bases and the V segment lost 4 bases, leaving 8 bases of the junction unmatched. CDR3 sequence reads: CASSSSMGLAGVNEQFF. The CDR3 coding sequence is TGTGCCAGCAGTTCTTCCATGGGACTAGCGGGAGTCAATGAGCAGTTCTTC.